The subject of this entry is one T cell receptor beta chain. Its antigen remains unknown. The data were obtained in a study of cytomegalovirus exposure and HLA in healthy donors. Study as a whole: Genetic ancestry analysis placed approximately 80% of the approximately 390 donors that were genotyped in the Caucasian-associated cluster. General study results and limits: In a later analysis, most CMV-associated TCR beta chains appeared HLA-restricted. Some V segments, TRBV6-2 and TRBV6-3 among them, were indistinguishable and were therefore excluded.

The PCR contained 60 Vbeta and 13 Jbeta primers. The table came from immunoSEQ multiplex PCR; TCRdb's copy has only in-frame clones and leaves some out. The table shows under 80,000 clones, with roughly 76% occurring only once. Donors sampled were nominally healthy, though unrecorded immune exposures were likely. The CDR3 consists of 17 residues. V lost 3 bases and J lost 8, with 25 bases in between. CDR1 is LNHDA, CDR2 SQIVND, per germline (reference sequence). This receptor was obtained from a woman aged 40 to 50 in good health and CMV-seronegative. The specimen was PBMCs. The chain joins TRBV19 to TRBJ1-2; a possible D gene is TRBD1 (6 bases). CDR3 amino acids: CASSMQGTEKSSRGYTF. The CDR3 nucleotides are TGTGCCAGTAGTATGCAGGGGACCGAGAAAAGCTCACGCGGCTACACCTTC.